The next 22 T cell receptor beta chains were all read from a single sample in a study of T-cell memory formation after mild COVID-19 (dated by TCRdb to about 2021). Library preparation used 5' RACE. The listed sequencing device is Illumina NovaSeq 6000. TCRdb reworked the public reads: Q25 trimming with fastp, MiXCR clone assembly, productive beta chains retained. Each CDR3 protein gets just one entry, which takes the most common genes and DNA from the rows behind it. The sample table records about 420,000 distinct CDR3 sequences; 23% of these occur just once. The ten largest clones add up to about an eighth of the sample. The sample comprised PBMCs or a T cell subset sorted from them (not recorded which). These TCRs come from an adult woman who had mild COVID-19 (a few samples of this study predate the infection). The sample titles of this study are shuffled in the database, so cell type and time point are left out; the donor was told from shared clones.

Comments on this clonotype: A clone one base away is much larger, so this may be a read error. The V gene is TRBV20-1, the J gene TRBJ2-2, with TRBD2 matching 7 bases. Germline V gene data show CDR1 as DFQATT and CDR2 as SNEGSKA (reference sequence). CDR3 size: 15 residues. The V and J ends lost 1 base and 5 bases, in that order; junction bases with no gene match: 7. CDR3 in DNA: TGCAGTGCTAGAGCTAGCGTGGGAGGGACCGGGGAGCTGTTTTTT. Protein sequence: CSARASVGGTGELFF.

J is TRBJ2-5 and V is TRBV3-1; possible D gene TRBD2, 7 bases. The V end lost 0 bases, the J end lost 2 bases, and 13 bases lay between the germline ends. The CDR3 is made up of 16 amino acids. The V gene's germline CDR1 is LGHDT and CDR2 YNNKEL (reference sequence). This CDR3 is CASSQEARGGQETQYF. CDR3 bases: TGTGCCAGCAGCCAAGAAGCGAGGGGGGGTCAAGAGACCCAGTACTTC.

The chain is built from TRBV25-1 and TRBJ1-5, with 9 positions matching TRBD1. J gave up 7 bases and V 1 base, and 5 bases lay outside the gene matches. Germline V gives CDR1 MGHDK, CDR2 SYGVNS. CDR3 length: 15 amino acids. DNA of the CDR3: TGTGCCAGCAGTGAATCTTCACAGGGGGCCCAGCCCCAGCATTTT. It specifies CASSESSQGAQPQHF.

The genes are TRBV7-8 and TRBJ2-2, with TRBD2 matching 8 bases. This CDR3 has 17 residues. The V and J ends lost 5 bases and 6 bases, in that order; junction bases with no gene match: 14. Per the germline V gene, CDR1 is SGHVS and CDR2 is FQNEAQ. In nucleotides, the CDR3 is TGTGCCAGCAGCCGCCCAACCCGGACTAGCTTAGCCGGGGAGCTGTTTTTT. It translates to CASSRPTRTSLAGELFF. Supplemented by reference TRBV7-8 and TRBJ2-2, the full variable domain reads GAGVSQSPRYKVAKRGQDVALRCDPISGHVSLFWYQQALGQGPEFLTYFQNEAQLDKSGLPSDRFFAERPEGSVSTLKIQRTQQEDSAVYLCASSRPTRTSLAGELFFGEGSRLTVL.

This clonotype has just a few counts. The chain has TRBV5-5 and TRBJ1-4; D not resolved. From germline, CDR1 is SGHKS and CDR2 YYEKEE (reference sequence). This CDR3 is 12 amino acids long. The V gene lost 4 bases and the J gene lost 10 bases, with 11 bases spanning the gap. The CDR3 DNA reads TGTGCCAGCAGCCCACCGGGAGGAAAACTGTTTTTT. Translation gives CASSPPGGKLFF. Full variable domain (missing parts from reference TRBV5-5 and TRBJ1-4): DAGVTQSPTHLIKTRGQQVTLRCSPISGHKSVSWYQQVLGQGPQFIFQYYEKEERGRGNFPDRFSARQFPNYSSELNVNALLLGDSALYLCASSPPGGKLFFGSGTQLSVL.

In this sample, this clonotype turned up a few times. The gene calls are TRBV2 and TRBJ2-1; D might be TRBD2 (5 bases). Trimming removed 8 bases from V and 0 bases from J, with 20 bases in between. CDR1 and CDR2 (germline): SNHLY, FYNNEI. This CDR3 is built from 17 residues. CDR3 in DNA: TGTGCCAGCGGTAGTGGGCTCTCGGGGTTCTCCTACAATGAGCAGTTCTTC. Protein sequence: CASGSGLSGFSYNEQFF.

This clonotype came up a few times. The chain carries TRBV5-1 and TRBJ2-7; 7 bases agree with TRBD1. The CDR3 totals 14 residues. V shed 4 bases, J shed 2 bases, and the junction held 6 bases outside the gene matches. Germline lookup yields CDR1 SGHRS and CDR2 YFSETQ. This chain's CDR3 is CASSHGQAPYEQYF. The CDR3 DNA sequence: TGCGCCAGCAGCCACGGACAGGCGCCCTACGAGCAGTACTTC.

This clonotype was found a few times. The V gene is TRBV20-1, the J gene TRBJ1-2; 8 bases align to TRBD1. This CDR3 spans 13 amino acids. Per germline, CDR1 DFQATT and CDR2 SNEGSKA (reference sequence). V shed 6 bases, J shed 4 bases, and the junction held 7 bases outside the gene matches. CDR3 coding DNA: TGCAGTGCACCTCCGGACAGGGCCTATGGCTACACCTTC. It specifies CSAPPDRAYGYTF.

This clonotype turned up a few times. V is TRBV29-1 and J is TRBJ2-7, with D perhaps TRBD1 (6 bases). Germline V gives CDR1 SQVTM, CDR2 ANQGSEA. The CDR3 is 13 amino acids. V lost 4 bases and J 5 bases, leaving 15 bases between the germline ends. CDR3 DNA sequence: TGCAGCGTTGTCTGGCAGGGGCTCCACGAGCAGTACTTC. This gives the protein CSVVWQGLHEQYF.

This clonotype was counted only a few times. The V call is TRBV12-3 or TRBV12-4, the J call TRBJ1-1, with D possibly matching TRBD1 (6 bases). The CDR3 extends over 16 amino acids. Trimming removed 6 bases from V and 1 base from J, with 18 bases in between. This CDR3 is CASSPNQQGRNTEAFF. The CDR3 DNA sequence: TGTGCCAGCAGCCCAAATCAACAGGGCAGGAACACTGAAGCTTTCTTT.

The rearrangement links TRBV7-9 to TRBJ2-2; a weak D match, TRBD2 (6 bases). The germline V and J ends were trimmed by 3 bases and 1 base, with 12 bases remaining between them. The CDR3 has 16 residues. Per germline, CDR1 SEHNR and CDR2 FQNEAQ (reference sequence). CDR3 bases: TGTGCCAGCAGCTTCGTCGGCGGGAAGAACACCGGGGAGCTGTTTTTT. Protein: CASSFVGGKNTGELFF.

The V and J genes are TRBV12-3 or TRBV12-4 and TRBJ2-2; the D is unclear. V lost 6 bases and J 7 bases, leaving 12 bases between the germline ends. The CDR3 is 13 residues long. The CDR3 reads CASSYVRGGELFF. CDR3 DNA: TGTGCCAGCAGCTACGTCCGCGGCGGGGAGCTGTTTTTT.

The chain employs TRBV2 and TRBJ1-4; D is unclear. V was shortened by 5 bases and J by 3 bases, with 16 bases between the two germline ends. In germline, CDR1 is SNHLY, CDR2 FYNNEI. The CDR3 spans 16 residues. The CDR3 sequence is CASSIFSLGANEKLFF. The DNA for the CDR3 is TGTGCCAGCAGTATTTTTAGCCTCGGGGCTAATGAAAAACTGTTTTTT.

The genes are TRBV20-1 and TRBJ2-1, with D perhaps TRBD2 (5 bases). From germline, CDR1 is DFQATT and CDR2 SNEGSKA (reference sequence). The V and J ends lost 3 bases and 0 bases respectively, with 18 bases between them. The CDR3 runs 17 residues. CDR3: CSARSPRAANSYNEQFF. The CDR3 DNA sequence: TGCAGTGCTAGGTCGCCGAGGGCAGCCAACTCCTACAATGAGCAGTTCTTC.

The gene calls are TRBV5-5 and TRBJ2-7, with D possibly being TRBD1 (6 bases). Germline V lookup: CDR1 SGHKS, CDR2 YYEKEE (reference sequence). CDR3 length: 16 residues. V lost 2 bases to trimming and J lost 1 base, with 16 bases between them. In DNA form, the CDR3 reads TGTGCCAGCAGCTTATTATCCGGGACAACTTCCTACGAGCAGTACTTC. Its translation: CASSLLSGTTSYEQYF.

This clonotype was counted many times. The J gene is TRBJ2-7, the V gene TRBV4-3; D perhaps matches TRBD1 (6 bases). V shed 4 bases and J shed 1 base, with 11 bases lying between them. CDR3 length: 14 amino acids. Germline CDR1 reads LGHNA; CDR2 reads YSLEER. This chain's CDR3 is CASSPRGGSYEQYF. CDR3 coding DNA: TGCGCCAGCAGCCCGAGAGGGGGTTCCTACGAGCAGTACTTC.

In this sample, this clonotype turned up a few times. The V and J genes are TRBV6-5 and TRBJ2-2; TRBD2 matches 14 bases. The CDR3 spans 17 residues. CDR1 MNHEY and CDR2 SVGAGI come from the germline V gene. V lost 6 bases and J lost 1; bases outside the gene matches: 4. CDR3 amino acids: CASRRLAGGVNTGELFF. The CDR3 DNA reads TGTGCCAGCAGACGACTAGCGGGGGGGGTGAACACCGGGGAGCTGTTTTTT.

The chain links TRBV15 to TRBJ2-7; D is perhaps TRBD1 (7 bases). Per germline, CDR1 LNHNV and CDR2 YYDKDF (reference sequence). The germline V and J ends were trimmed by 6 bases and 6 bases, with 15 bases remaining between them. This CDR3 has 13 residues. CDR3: CATRRRGLGEQYF. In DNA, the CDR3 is TGTGCCACCAGAAGGAGGGGGCTAGGCGAGCAGTACTTC.

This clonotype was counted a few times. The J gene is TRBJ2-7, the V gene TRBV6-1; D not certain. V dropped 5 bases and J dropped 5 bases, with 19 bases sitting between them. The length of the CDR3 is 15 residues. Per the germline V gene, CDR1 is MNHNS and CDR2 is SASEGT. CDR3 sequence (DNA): TGTGCCAGCAGTTTGCCGGGTGGCCTACCTAACGAGCAGTACTTC. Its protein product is CASSLPGGLPNEQYF.

CDR3 sequence (DNA): TGTGCCAGCAGCTTGGCTGGGCGCTCCGGTGAGACCCAGTACTTC. This translates into CASSLAGRSGETQYF. J is TRBJ2-5 and V is TRBV5-4; D is undetermined. V was shortened by 0 bases and J by 5 bases, with 14 bases between the two germline ends. Germline V gene lookup returns CDR1 SGHNT and CDR2 YYREEE (reference sequence). This CDR3 comprises 15 residues.

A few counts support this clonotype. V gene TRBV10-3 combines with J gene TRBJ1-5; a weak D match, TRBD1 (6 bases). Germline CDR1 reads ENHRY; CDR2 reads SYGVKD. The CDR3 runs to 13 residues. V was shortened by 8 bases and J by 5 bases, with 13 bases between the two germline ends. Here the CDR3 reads CAIGGQRDQPQHF. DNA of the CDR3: TGTGCCATCGGGGGACAAAGGGATCAGCCCCAGCATTTT.

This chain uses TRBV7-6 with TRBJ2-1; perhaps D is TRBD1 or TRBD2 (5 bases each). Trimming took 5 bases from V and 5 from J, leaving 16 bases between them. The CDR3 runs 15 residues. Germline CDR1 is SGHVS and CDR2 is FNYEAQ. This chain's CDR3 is CASSRLSEGNNEQFF. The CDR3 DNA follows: TGTGCCAGCAGCCGCCTGAGCGAGGGGAACAATGAGCAGTTCTTC. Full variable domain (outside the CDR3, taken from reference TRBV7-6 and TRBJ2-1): GAGVSQSPRYKVTKRGQDVALRCDPISGHVSLYWYRQALGQGPEFLTYFNYEAQQDKSGLPNDRFSAERPEGSISTLTIQRTEQRDSAMYRCASSRLSEGNNEQFFGPGTRLTVL.